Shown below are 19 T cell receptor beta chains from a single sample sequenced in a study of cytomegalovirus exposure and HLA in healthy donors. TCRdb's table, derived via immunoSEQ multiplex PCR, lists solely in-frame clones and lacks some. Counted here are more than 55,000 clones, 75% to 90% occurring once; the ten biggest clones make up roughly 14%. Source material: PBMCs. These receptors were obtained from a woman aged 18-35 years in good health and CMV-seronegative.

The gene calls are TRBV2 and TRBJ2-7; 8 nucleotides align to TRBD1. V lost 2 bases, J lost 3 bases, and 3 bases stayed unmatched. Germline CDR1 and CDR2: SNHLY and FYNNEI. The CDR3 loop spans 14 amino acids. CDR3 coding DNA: TGTGCCAGCAGTGAACAGGACAGGGTCTACGAGCAGTACTTC. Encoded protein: CASSEQDRVYEQYF.

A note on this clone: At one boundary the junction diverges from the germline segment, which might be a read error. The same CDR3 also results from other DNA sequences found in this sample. In DNA, the CDR3 is TGTGCCAGCAGCGTGACAGGAAACACTGGGGAGCTGTTTTTT. Encoded protein: CASSVTGNTGELFF. The chain carries TRBV9 and TRBJ2-2, with a possible D match to TRBD1 (6 bases). Looked up from germline, CDR1 is SGDLS and CDR2 is YYNGEE. This CDR3 has 14 residues.

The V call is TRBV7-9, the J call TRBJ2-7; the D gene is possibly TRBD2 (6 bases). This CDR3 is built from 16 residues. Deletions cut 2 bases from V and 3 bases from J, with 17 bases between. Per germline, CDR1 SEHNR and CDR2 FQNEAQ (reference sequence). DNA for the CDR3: TGTGCCAGCAGCTTACTGGAGGGCACGGTGAACTACGAGCAGTACTTC. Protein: CASSLLEGTVNYEQYF.

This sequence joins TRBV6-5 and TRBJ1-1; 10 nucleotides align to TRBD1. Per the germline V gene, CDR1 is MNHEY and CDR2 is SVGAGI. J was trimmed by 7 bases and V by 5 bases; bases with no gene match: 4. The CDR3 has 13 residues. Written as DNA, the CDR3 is TGTGCCAGCAGTACGACAGGGGGCCTTGAAGCTTTCTTT. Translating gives CASSTTGGLEAFF.

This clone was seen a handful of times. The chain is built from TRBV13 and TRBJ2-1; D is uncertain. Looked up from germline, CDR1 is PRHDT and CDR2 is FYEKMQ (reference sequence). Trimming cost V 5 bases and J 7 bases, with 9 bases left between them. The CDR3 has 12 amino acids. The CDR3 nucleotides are TGTGCCAGCAGCGTTTCGTTTAATGAGCAGTTCTTC. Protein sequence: CASSVSFNEQFF.

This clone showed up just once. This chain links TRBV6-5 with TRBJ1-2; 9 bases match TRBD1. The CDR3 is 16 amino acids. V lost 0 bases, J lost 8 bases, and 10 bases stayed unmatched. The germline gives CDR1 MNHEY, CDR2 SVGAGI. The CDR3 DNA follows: TGTGCCAGCAGTTACTCCCTCACCGGACAGGGGTTCGGCTACACCTTC. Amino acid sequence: CASSYSLTGQGFGYTF.

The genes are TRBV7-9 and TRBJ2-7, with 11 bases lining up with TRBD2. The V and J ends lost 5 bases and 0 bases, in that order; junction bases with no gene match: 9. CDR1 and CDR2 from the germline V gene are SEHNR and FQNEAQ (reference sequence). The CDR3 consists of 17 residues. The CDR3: CASSRGVAGGSSYEQYF. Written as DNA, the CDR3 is TGTGCCAGCAGCAGGGGGGTAGCGGGAGGGAGCTCCTACGAGCAGTACTTC. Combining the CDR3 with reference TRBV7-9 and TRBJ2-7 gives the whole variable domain DTGVSQNPRHKITKRGQNVTFRCDPISEHNRLYWYRQTLGQGPEFLTYFQNEAQLEKSRLLSDRFSAERPKGSFSTLEIQRTEQGDSAMYLCASSRGVAGGSSYEQYFGPGTRLTVT.

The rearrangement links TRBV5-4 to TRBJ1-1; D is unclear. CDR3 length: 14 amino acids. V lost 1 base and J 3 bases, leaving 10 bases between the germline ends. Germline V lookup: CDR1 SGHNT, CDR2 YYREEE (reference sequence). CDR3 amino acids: CASSLRGWDTEAFF. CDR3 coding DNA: TGTGCCAGCAGCTTGCGGGGTTGGGACACTGAAGCTTTCTTT.

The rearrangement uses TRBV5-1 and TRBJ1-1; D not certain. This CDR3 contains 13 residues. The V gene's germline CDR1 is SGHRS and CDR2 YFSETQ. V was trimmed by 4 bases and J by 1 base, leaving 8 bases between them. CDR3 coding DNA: TGCGCCAGCAGCCTAGGAAAGAACACTGAAGCTTTCTTT. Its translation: CASSLGKNTEAFF.

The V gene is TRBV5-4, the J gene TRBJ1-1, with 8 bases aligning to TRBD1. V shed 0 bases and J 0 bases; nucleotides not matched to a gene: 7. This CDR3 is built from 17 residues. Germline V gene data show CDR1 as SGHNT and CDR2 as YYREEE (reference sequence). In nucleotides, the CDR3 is TGTGCCAGCAGCTTGGAGACAGGGGCCCTAATGAACACTGAAGCTTTCTTT. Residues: CASSLETGALMNTEAFF. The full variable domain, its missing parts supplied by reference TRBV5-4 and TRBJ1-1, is ETGVTQSPTHLIKTRGQQVTLRCSSQSGHNTVSWYQQALGQGPQFIFQYYREEENGRGNFPPRFSGLQFPNYSSELNVNALELDDSALYLCASSLETGALMNTEAFFGQGTRLTVV.

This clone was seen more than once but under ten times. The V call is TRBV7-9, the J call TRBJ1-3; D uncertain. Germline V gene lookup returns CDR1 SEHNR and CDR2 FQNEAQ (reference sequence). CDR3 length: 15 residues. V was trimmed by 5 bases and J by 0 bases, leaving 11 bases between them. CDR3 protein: CASSPLLSSGNTIYF. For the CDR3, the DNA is TGTGCCAGCAGCCCTCTTCTGAGCTCTGGAAACACCATATATTTT.

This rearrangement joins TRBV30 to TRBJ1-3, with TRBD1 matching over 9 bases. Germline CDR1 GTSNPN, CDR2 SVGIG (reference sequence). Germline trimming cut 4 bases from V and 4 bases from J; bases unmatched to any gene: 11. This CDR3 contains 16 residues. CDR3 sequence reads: CAWTFLGTGQGNTIYF. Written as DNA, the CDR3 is TGTGCCTGGACTTTTCTCGGGACAGGGCAGGGAAACACCATATATTTT.

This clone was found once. The CDR3 DNA follows: TGCGCCAGCAGCCAAGCGGCCCATGGGCAGGGGCCTTCCTACGAGCAGTACTTC. As protein: CASSQAAHGQGPSYEQYF. This chain joins TRBV4-3 and TRBJ2-7, with D possibly being TRBD1 (6 bases). V was pared by 1 base and J by 1 base, with 20 bases between. This CDR3 comprises 18 residues. Per the germline V gene, CDR1 is LGHNA and CDR2 is YSLEER.

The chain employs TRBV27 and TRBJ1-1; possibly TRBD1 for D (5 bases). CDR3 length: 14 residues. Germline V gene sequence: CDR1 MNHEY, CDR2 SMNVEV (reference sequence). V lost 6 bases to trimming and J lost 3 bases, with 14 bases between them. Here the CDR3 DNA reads TGTGCCAGCAGCCTTCAAGCGGGGGACACTGAAGCTTTCTTT. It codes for CASSLQAGDTEAFF.

The CDR3 DNA reads TGTGCCAGCAGCCGCCGGGTTGGGTCTAGCGGGAGAATCGGGGAGCAGTTCTTC. Translating gives CASSRRVGSSGRIGEQFF. This chain uses TRBV28 with TRBJ2-1; TRBD2 matches 10 bases. Looked up from germline, CDR1 is MDHEN and CDR2 is SYDVKM. Trimming at V came to 6 bases and at J to 10 bases, leaving 21 bases not matched to a gene. The CDR3 is 18 amino acids.

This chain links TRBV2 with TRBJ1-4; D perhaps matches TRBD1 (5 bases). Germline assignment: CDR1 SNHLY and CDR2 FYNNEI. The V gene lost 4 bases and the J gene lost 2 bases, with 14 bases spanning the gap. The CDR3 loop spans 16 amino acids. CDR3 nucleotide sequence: TGTGCCAGCAGTGTAGACTCCAGGGTGACTAATGAAAAACTGTTTTTT. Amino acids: CASSVDSRVTNEKLFF.

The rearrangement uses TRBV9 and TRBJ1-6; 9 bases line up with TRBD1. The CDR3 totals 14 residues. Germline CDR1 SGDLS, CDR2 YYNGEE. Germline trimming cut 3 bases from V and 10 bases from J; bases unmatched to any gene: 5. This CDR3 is CASSADRGLSPLHF. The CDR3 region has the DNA TGTGCCAGCAGCGCAGACAGGGGGTTGTCACCCCTCCACTTT.

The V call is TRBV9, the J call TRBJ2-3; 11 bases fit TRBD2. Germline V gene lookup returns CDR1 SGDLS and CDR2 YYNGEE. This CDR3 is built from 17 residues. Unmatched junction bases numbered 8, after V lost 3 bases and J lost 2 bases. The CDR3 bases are TGTGCCAGCAGCGGGTCTAGCGGGAGGCCTCTCACAGATACGCAGTATTTT. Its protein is CASSGSSGRPLTDTQYF.

The CDR3: CSASLDRGPNYEQYF. In DNA form, the CDR3 reads TGCAGCGCCTCACTGGACAGGGGGCCAAACTACGAGCAGTACTTC. The V call is TRBV29-1, the J call TRBJ2-7, with 11 nucleotides matching TRBD1. CDR3 length equals 15 residues. The V and J ends lost 7 bases and 3 bases, in that order; junction bases with no gene match: 11. Germline V gene sequence: CDR1 SQVTM, CDR2 ANQGSEA.